Each of the 23 T cell receptor beta chains below was sequenced from the same sample in a study of human T cells and chemical hapten exposure. TCRdb redid the calling of the RACE reads with MiXCR, one entry per CDR3 protein. This sample carries about 190,000 distinct CDR3 sequences, about 25% of them seen once, and the ten largest clones take 2% to 2.5%. Time point here: patch test 3, about 24 weeks after DPC sensitization. Described treatment: therapeutic diphenylcyclopropenone sensitization with weekly scalp DPC. The sequencing here drew on whole blood, taken in connection with sensitization to the hapten diphenylcyclopropenone (DPC). These receptors all come from a woman between 35 and 50 years old with alopecia areata. Some clones in this sample may be carry-over from other donors' samples.

The chain couples TRBV7-2 to TRBJ2-7; D remains ambiguous. Germline assignment: CDR1 SGHTA and CDR2 FQGNSA. Trimming removed 1 base from V and 3 bases from J, with 10 bases in between. The CDR3 totals 14 residues. CDR3 loop: CASSLGYNYYEQYF. CDR3 nucleotide sequence: TGTGCCAGCAGCTTAGGGTACAATTACTACGAGCAGTACTTC.

This clonotype was detected only a few times. The chain is built from TRBV10-3 and TRBJ2-3, with 7 bases lining up with TRBD2. CDR3 length: 16 amino acids. J was trimmed by 2 bases and V by 4 bases; bases with no gene match: 9. CDR1 and CDR2 from the germline V gene are ENHRY and SYGVKD. The CDR3 bases are TGTGCCATCAGTGGGGGGGGGACTCTCATCACAGATACGCAGTATTTT. It yields the protein CAISGGGTLITDTQYF.

Only a few counts were recorded for this clonotype. The V and J genes are TRBV5-6 and TRBJ2-7; a weak D match, TRBD2 (5 bases). Germline CDR1 SGHDT, CDR2 YYEEEE. This CDR3 region has 13 residues. V was cut by 4 bases and J by 7 bases, with 15 bases left in between. CDR3 amino acids: CASSPRSAGEQYF. In DNA form, the CDR3 reads TGTGCCAGCAGCCCTAGGTCCGCGGGTGAGCAGTACTTC.

This clonotype is medium-sized (0.01 to 0.1%) within its sample. The chain combines TRBV29-1 with TRBJ2-7; the D gene could be TRBD1 or TRBD2 (7 bases each). The V end was cut by 2 bases, the J end by 7 bases, with 18 bases between. Germline V gives CDR1 SQVTM, CDR2 ANQGSEA. The CDR3 spans 14 residues. CDR3 loop: CSVERAQGGSEQYF. As DNA, the CDR3 is TGCAGCGTTGAAAGGGCCCAGGGGGGGAGTGAGCAGTACTTC.

The chain has TRBV2 and TRBJ2-1, with D unresolved. V lost 5 bases, J lost 7 bases, and 12 bases lay in between. CDR3 length: 13 residues. Germline lookup yields CDR1 SNHLY and CDR2 FYNNEI. The CDR3, as DNA: TGTGCCAGCAGTCAAAATGTCCAGAATGAGCAGTTCTTC. This encodes CASSQNVQNEQFF.

The rearrangement uses TRBV29-1 and TRBJ2-7; D might be TRBD1 or TRBD2, each matching 6 bases. Trimming left V 6 bases short and J 0 bases short, with 12 bases between. The CDR3 is 13 residues long. Per the germline V gene, CDR1 is SQVTM and CDR2 is ANQGSEA. CDR3 loop: CSVQRGLSYEQYF. Written as DNA, the CDR3 is TGCAGCGTACAACGGGGGCTCTCCTACGAGCAGTACTTC.

The chain recombines TRBV7-2 with TRBJ2-1, with TRBD2 identical over 8 bases. Unmatched junction bases numbered 9, after V lost 5 bases and J lost 9 bases. The CDR3 spans 14 residues. Germline lookup yields CDR1 SGHTA and CDR2 FQGNSA. The CDR3 loop is CASSLGTRSGEQFF. CDR3 nucleotide sequence: TGTGCCAGCAGCCTAGGGACTAGGTCTGGTGAGCAGTTCTTC.

This clonotype was seen a few times. The chain is built from TRBV27 and TRBJ2-7; 8 bases agree with TRBD2. The germline V gene encodes CDR1 MNHEY and CDR2 SMNVEV (reference sequence). With 0 bases clipped from V and 2 bases from J, the junction kept 6 bases outside the gene matches. This CDR3 spans 16 amino acids. The CDR3 loop is CASSLSLAGIAYEQYF. The CDR3, as DNA: TGTGCCAGCAGTTTATCCTTAGCGGGAATAGCCTACGAGCAGTACTTC.

The chain recombines TRBV11-2 with TRBJ2-1; perhaps TRBD2 as D (6 bases). Trimming pared 5 bases from V and 5 bases from J, leaving 13 bases between. CDR3 length: 14 amino acids. In germline, CDR1 is SGHAT, CDR2 FQNNGV. CDR3 in DNA: TGTGCCAGCAGCCGAATGGGACTGAACAATGAGCAGTTCTTC. Translating gives CASSRMGLNNEQFF.

The V gene is TRBV9, the J gene TRBJ1-4; D is possibly TRBD1 (5 bases). The germline CDR1 and CDR2 sequences are SGDLS and YYNGEE. Between the trimmed V and J ends, which lost 4 bases and 3 bases, there was a span of 16 bases. The CDR3 spans 16 residues. This CDR3 is CASSPVGGNPNEKLFF. CDR3 in DNA: TGTGCCAGCAGCCCGGTGGGGGGTAATCCTAATGAAAAACTGTTTTTT.

V gene TRBV7-9 combines with J gene TRBJ2-2; D gene unclear. The V end lost 3 bases, the J end lost 4 bases, and 6 bases lay between the germline ends. This CDR3 has 13 amino acids. Germline V gives CDR1 SEHNR, CDR2 FQNEAQ (reference sequence). CDR3 sequence reads: CASSFQVTGELFF. The CDR3 bases are TGTGCCAGCAGCTTTCAGGTCACCGGGGAGCTGTTTTTT.

The chain combines TRBV7-3 with TRBJ2-1; TRBD1 matches 7 bases. Germline V gene sequence: CDR1 SGHTA, CDR2 FQGTGA. Losses at the gene ends were 2 bases for V and 12 bases for J; bases not matched to a gene: 10. The CDR3 spans 14 residues. This chain's CDR3 is CASSLSRQGSTQFF. The CDR3 region has the DNA TGTGCCAGCAGCTTATCCCGACAGGGTTCTACGCAGTTCTTC.

This clonotype was detected a few times. This rearrangement joins TRBV14 to TRBJ1-3; no clear D. This CDR3 comprises 14 residues. V was shortened by 1 base and J by 3 bases, with 7 bases between the two germline ends. The germline V gene has CDR1 SGHDN and CDR2 FVKESK. CDR3 region: CASSQVAGGNTIYF. Written as DNA, the CDR3 is TGTGCCAGCAGCCAAGTCGCGGGTGGAAACACCATATATTTT. Supplemented by reference TRBV14 and TRBJ1-3, the full variable domain reads EAGVTQFPSHSVIEKGQTVTLRCDPISGHDNLYWYRRVMGKEIKFLLHFVKESKQDESGMPNNRFLAERTGGTYSTLKVQPAELEDSGVYFCASSQVAGGNTIYFGEGSWLTVV.

V is TRBV28 and J is TRBJ2-1, with 7 bases matching TRBD1. Looked up from germline, CDR1 is MDHEN and CDR2 is SYDVKM. Trimming cost V 5 bases and J 3 bases; bases outside gene matches: 1. The CDR3 has 13 amino acids. CDR3 sequence (DNA): TGTGCCAGCAGTGGGACAGACTACAATGAGCAGTTCTTC. This codes for CASSGTDYNEQFF. Using reference TRBV28 and TRBJ2-1 for the parts outside the CDR3, the full variable domain is DVKVTQSSRYLVKRTGEKVFLECVQDMDHENMFWYRQDPGLGLRLIYFSYDVKMKEKGDIPEGYSVSREKKERFSLILESASTNQTSMYLCASSGTDYNEQFFGPGTRLTVL.

This chain connects TRBV12-3 or TRBV12-4 to TRBJ2-4; D uncertain. V lost 6 bases and J lost 7, with 19 bases in between. The length of the CDR3 is 15 residues. The CDR3 coding sequence is TGTGCCAGCAGACGCACCCAGGACCCGTGGAACATTCAGTACTTC. Its protein is CASRRTQDPWNIQYF.

The chain carries TRBV7-2 and TRBJ2-1, with 8 bases fitting TRBD1. Germline V CDR1 and CDR2: SGHTA, FQGNSA. V trimming: 5 bases; J trimming: 7 bases; junction bases outside the gene matches: 16. This CDR3 spans 17 amino acids. The CDR3 spells CASSLPVDRAFQNEQFF. The CDR3 bases are TGTGCCAGCAGCCTACCCGTGGACAGGGCTTTTCAGAATGAGCAGTTCTTC.

The CDR3 region is CSAQSGGRETQYF. The CDR3 DNA reads as TGCAGTGCTCAAAGTGGGGGTCGAGAGACCCAGTACTTC. The chain is built from TRBV20-1 and TRBJ2-5, with D perhaps assigned TRBD1 or TRBD2 (5 bases each). There are 13 residues in the CDR3. Germline CDR1 is DFQATT and CDR2 is SNEGSKA (reference sequence). The V and J ends lost 5 bases and 4 bases respectively, with 14 bases between them.

The V gene is TRBV28, the J gene TRBJ2-5; D may be TRBD2 (5 bases). V lost 7 bases to trimming and J lost 7 bases, with 10 bases between them. Looked up from germline, CDR1 is MDHEN and CDR2 is SYDVKM. This CDR3 is 11 amino acids long. CDR3 region: CASTKEGTQYF. CDR3 coding DNA: TGTGCCAGCACCAAAGAGGGGACCCAGTACTTC. Full variable domain (rest looked up from reference TRBV28 and TRBJ2-5): DVKVTQSSRYLVKRTGEKVFLECVQDMDHENMFWYRQDPGLGLRLIYFSYDVKMKEKGDIPEGYSVSREKKERFSLILESASTNQTSMYLCASTKEGTQYFGPGTRLLVL.

In its sample, this clonotype was seen a few times. The rearrangement links TRBV24-1 to TRBJ2-2; D ambiguous. This CDR3 spans 15 amino acids. The germline V gene encodes CDR1 KGHDR and CDR2 SFDVKD. With 8 bases removed from V and 4 bases from J, the gap between germline ends came to 16 bases. The DNA for the CDR3 is TGTGCCACCACCCCAAACCGTTTGGGCACCGGGGAGCTGTTTTTT. It is translated as CATTPNRLGTGELFF.

V gene TRBV12-3 or TRBV12-4 combines with J gene TRBJ2-7, with D perhaps matching TRBD2 (6 bases). The CDR3 length is 13 residues. Trimming shortened V by 6 bases and J by 2 bases, and 11 bases separated the two germline ends. CDR3 coding DNA: TGTGCCAGCAGATTCACGGGGGCCTACGAGCAGTACTTC. It codes for CASRFTGAYEQYF.

The V gene is TRBV6-1, the J gene TRBJ2-1; TRBD2 matches 7 bases. V was pared by 2 bases and J by 3 bases, with 7 bases of the junction left unmatched. The CDR3 consists of 16 residues. The germline V gene encodes CDR1 MNHNS and CDR2 SASEGT. The CDR3 loop is CASSERLAAFYNEQFF. The CDR3 DNA sequence: TGTGCCAGCAGTGAACGGCTAGCGGCGTTCTACAATGAGCAGTTCTTC.

This clonotype came up a few times. The V gene is TRBV6-2 or TRBV6-3, the J gene TRBJ2-7, with D perhaps matching TRBD2 (8 bases). There are 15 residues in the CDR3. CDR1 and CDR2 from the germline V gene are MNHEY and SVGEGT. Trimming pared 4 bases from V and 4 bases from J, leaving 17 bases between. The CDR3 nucleotides read TGTGCCAGCAGTTCCCCTTTAGCGGGACAGTACGAGCAGTACTTC. The encoded protein is CASSSPLAGQYEQYF.

The genes are TRBV12-3 or TRBV12-4 and TRBJ1-3; maybe TRBD1 (5 bases). This CDR3 has 14 amino acids. V lost 3 bases and J lost 1, with 7 bases in between. CDR3 amino acids: CASSFGGSGNTIYF. CDR3 nucleotide sequence: TGTGCCAGCAGTTTTGGGGGGTCTGGAAACACCATATATTTT.